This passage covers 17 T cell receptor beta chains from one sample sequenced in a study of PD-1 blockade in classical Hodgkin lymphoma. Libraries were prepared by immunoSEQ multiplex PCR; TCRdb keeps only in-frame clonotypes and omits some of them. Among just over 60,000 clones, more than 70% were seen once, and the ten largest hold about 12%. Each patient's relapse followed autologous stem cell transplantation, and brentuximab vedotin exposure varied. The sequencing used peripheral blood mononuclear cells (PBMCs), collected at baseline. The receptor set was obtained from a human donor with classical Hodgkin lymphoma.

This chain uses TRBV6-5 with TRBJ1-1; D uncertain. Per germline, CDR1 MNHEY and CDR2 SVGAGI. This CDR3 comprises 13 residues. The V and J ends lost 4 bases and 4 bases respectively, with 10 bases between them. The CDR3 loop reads CASSLLTGTEAFF. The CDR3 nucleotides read TGTGCCAGCAGTTTACTCACTGGCACTGAAGCTTTCTTT.

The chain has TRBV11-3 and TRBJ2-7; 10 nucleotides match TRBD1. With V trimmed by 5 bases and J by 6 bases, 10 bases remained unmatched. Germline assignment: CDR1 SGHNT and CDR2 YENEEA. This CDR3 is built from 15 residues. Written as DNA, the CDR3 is TGTGCCAGCAGCCCCCGGGACAGGGGAGGCCGCGAGCAGTACTTC. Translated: CASSPRDRGGREQYF.

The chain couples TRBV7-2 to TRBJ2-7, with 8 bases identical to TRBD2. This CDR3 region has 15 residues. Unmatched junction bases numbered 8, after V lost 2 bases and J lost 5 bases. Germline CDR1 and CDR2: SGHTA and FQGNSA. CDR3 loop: CASSLYGGALDEQYF. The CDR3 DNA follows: TGTGCCAGCAGCTTATACGGGGGGGCCTTGGACGAGCAGTACTTC.

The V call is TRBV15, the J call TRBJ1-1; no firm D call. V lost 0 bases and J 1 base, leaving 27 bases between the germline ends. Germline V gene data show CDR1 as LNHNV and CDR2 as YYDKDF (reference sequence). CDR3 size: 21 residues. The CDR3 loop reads CATSREYGRSSSVDGNTEAFF. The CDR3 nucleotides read TGTGCCACCAGCAGAGAGTATGGTAGAAGTTCCTCGGTAGATGGGAACACTGAAGCTTTCTTT.

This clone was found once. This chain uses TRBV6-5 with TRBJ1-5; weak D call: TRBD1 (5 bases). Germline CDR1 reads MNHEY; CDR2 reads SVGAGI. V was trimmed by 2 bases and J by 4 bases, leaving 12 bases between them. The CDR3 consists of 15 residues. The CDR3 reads CASSYRGPQNQPQHF. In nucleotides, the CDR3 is TGTGCCAGCAGTTACAGGGGCCCTCAAAATCAGCCCCAGCATTTT.

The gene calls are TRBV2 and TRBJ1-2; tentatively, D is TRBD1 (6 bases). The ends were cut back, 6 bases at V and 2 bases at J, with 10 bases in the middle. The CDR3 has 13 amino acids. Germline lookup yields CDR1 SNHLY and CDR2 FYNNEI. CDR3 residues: CASRDSINYGYTF. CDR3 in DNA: TGTGCCAGCAGGGACAGTATAAACTATGGCTACACCTTC.

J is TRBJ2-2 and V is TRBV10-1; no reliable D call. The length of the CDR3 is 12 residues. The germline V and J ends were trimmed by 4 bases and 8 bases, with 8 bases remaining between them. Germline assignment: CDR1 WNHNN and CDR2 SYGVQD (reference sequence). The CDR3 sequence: CASSAFEGELFF. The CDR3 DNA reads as TGCGCCAGCAGTGCTTTCGAGGGGGAGCTGTTTTTT.

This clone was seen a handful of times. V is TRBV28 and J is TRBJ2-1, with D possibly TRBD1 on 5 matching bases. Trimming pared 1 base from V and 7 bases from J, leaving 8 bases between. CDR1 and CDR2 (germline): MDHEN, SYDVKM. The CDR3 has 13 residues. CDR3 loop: CASSLFRVNEQFF. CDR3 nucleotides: TGTGCCAGCAGTTTATTCAGGGTTAATGAGCAGTTCTTC.

CDR3 DNA: TGTGCCAGTAGCTCGACAGGGAGTCAGCCCCAGCATTTT. This translates into CASSSTGSQPQHF. V and J are TRBV19 and TRBJ1-5, with 7 bases identical to TRBD1. The V and J ends lost 6 bases and 6 bases, in that order; junction bases with no gene match: 5. This CDR3 has 13 amino acids. The germline V gene has CDR1 LNHDA and CDR2 SQIVND (reference sequence).

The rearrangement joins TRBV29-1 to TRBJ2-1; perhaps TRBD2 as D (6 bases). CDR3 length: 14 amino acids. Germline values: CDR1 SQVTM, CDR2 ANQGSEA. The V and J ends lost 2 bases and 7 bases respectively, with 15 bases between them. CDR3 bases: TGCAGCGTTGAATGGGGGGTCCGATTTAATGAGCAGTTCTTC. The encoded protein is CSVEWGVRFNEQFF.

In DNA form, the CDR3 reads TGTGCCAGTAGTTCCCATCAGGTCGCGAACACCGGGGAGCTGTTTTTT. Amino acid sequence: CASSSHQVANTGELFF. This chain uses TRBV19 with TRBJ2-2; D remains ambiguous. CDR3 length: 16 amino acids. V lost 5 bases and J 0 bases, leaving 13 bases between the germline ends. Germline V gene sequence: CDR1 LNHDA, CDR2 SQIVND (reference sequence).

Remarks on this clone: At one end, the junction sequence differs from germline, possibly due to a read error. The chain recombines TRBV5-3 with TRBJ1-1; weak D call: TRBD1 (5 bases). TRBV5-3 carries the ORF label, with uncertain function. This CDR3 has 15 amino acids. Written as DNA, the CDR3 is TGTGCCAGCAGCTGGGGACCAATCGGGAACACTGAAGCTTTCTTT. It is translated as CASSWGPIGNTEAFF.

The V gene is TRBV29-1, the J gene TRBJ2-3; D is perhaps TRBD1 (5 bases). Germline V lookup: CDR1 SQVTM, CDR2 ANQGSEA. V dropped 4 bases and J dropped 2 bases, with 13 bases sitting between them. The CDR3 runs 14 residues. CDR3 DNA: TGCAGCGTTGGGGGCCCCTTGTCCACAGATACGCAGTATTTT. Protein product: CSVGGPLSTDTQYF.

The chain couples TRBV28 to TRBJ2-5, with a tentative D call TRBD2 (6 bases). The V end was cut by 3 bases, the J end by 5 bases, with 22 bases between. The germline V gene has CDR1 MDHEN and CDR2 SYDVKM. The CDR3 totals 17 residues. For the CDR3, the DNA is TGTGCCAGCAGTTTTCCAAAGTTCCAGGGTGGAGGGGAGACCCAGTACTTC. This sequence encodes CASSFPKFQGGGETQYF.

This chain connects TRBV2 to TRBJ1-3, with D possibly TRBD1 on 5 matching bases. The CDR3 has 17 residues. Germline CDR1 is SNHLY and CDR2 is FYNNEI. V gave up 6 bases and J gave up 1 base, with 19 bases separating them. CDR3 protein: CASSGDGAGYSGNTIYF. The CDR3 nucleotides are TGTGCCAGCAGCGGAGACGGGGCAGGCTATTCTGGAAACACCATATATTTT.

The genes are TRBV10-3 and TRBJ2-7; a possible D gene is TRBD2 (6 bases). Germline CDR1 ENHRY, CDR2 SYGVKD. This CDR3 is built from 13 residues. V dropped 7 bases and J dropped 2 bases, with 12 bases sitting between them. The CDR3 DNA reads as TGTGCCATCAAGGAGGGACTGACCTACGAGCAGTACTTC. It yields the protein CAIKEGLTYEQYF.

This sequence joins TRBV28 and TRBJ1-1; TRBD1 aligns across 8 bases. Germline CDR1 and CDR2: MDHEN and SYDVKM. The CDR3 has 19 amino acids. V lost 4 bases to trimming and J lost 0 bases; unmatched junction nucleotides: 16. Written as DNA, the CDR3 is TGTGCCAGCAGTTCACCGTCCGGGACAGGATCCTTCCTGAACACTGAAGCTTTCTTT. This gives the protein CASSSPSGTGSFLNTEAFF.